A selection of T cell receptor beta chains follows, all from one sample in a study of control samples from healthy donors and cancer patients. Profiling relied on immunoSEQ multiplex PCR, and the TCRdb table lists in-frame clones only, not all of them. The sample has 20,000 to 30,000 clones; 65% to 90% are singletons. Material: PBMCs. These receptors were obtained from a woman aged 60-75 years with head and neck cancer. Each CDR3 is given with its conserved first and last residue. The D gene is left open where the match is weak. Clone size is shown for a subset of rows, as once, few, many or a class of expanded clone.

abundance: once; j_gene: TRBJ1-1; v_gene: TRBV7-3; d_gene: .; CDR3aa: CASSLTSRTEAFF; CDR3nt: TGTGCCAGCAGCTTAACGAGTAGGACTGAAGCTTTCTTT
abundance: .; j_gene: TRBJ2-5; v_gene: TRBV6-6; d_gene: TRBD1; CDR3aa: CASSYGTGGRQETQYF; CDR3nt: TGTGCCAGCAGTTACGGGACAGGGGGCCGTCAAGAGACCCAGTACTTC
abundance: .; j_gene: TRBJ2-3; v_gene: TRBV7-3; d_gene: .; CDR3aa: CASSFQSGTDTQYF; CDR3nt: TGTGCCAGCAGCTTTCAAAGCGGCACAGATACGCAGTATTTT
abundance: .; j_gene: TRBJ2-3; v_gene: TRBV18; d_gene: TRBD1; CDR3aa: CASSPSGQGFTDTQYF; CDR3nt: TGTGCCAGCTCACCATCTGGACAGGGGTTCACAGATACGCAGTATTTT
abundance: .; j_gene: TRBJ1-2; v_gene: TRBV28; d_gene: .; CDR3aa: CASMGYGYTF; CDR3nt: TGTGCCAGCATGGGCTATGGCTACACCTTC
abundance: .; j_gene: TRBJ1-1; v_gene: TRBV19; d_gene: .; CDR3aa: CASSRWENTEAFF; CDR3nt: TGTGCCAGTAGTAGATGGGAGAACACTGAAGCTTTCTTT
abundance: .; j_gene: TRBJ2-1; v_gene: TRBV11-2; d_gene: .; CDR3aa: CASSPTSHNEQFF; CDR3nt: TGTGCCAGCAGCCCAACTAGCCACAATGAGCAGTTCTTC
abundance: .; j_gene: TRBJ2-1; v_gene: TRBV25-1; d_gene: TRBD1; CDR3aa: CASSEGVTGGDEQFF; CDR3nt: TGTGCCAGCAGTGAGGGGGTGACAGGGGGAGATGAGCAGTTCTTC
abundance: .; j_gene: TRBJ1-5; v_gene: TRBV3-1/TRBV3-2; d_gene: .; CDR3aa: CASSQEGAYQPQHF; CDR3nt: TGTGCCAGCAGCCAAGAGGGGGCCTATCAGCCCCAGCATTTT
abundance: .; j_gene: TRBJ1-5; v_gene: TRBV3-1/TRBV3-2; d_gene: .; CDR3aa: CASSPSQGSGNQPQHF; CDR3nt: TGTGCCAGCAGCCCTTCTCAGGGGTCTGGCAATCAGCCCCAGCATTTT
abundance: .; j_gene: TRBJ2-7; v_gene: TRBV10-1; d_gene: .; CDR3aa: CASYEQYF; CDR3nt: TGCGCCAGCTACGAGCAGTACTTC
abundance: .; j_gene: TRBJ2-5; v_gene: TRBV11-3; d_gene: .; CDR3aa: CASSSRVEETQYF; CDR3nt: TGTGCCAGCAGCTCCCGGGTCGAAGAGACCCAGTACTTC
abundance: .; j_gene: TRBJ2-5; v_gene: TRBV7-8; d_gene: TRBD2; CDR3aa: CASSSLAAQETQYF; CDR3nt: TGTGCCAGCAGCTCACTAGCGGCTCAAGAGACCCAGTACTTC
abundance: .; j_gene: TRBJ1-1; v_gene: TRBV4-1; d_gene: TRBD1; CDR3aa: CASSQETDRDIEAFF; CDR3nt: TGCGCCAGCAGCCAAGAAACGGACAGGGACATTGAAGCTTTCTTT
abundance: .; j_gene: TRBJ1-1; v_gene: TRBV10-2; d_gene: TRBD1; CDR3aa: CASARTGNTEAFF; CDR3nt: TGCGCCAGCGCAAGGACAGGGAACACTGAAGCTTTCTTT
abundance: .; j_gene: TRBJ1-5; v_gene: TRBV6-4; d_gene: TRBD1; CDR3aa: CASSMVTGEGQPQHF; CDR3nt: TGTGCCAGCAGCATGGTGACAGGGGAGGGTCAGCCCCAGCATTTT
abundance: once; j_gene: TRBJ2-1; v_gene: TRBV4-3; d_gene: .; CDR3aa: CASSQDRGLSYNEQFF; CDR3nt: TGCGCCAGCAGCCAAGATAGGGGACTCTCCTACAATGAGCAGTTCTTC
abundance: .; j_gene: TRBJ2-3; v_gene: TRBV9; d_gene: .; CDR3aa: CASSVPTDTQYF; CDR3nt: TGTGCCAGCAGCGTGCCTACAGATACGCAGTATTTT
abundance: .; j_gene: TRBJ2-5; v_gene: TRBV15; d_gene: .; CDR3aa: CATSRDEGDLSQETQYF; CDR3nt: TGTGCCACCAGCAGAGATGAGGGGGACCTATCACAAGAGACCCAGTACTTC
abundance: .; j_gene: TRBJ2-3; v_gene: TRBV3-1/TRBV3-2; d_gene: TRBD2; CDR3aa: CASSQMVGLAGTDTQYF; CDR3nt: TGTGCCAGCAGCCAAATGGTTGGACTAGCGGGCACAGATACGCAGTATTTT
abundance: few; j_gene: TRBJ1-6; v_gene: TRBV5-4; d_gene: .; CDR3aa: CASSLRQTGSPLHF; CDR3nt: TGTGCCAGCAGCTTACGGCAGACAGGATCACCCCTCCACTTT
abundance: .; j_gene: TRBJ2-2; v_gene: TRBV5-6; d_gene: TRBD2; CDR3aa: CASSPLRERVTGELFF; CDR3nt: TGTGCCAGCAGCCCTCTGCGGGAGAGGGTCACCGGGGAGCTGTTTTTT
abundance: once; j_gene: TRBJ2-3; v_gene: TRBV24-1; d_gene: .; CDR3aa: CATGPAKLADTQYF; CDR3nt: TGTGCCACCGGGCCAGCGAAATTGGCAGATACGCAGTATTTT
abundance: few; j_gene: TRBJ1-2; v_gene: TRBV3-1/TRBV3-2; d_gene: .; CDR3aa: CASSQLDNPYGYTF; CDR3nt: TGTGCCAGCAGCCAATTGGACAATCCCTATGGCTACACCTTC
abundance: .; j_gene: TRBJ2-7; v_gene: TRBV5-6; d_gene: TRBD1; CDR3aa: CASTRGRDNEQYF; CDR3nt: TGTGCCAGCACCAGGGGGCGTGACAACGAGCAGTACTTC
abundance: .; j_gene: TRBJ2-7; v_gene: TRBV18; d_gene: .; CDR3aa: CASSPESSGLGWGSTEQYF; CDR3nt: TGTGCCAGCTCACCAGAGTCCAGCGGGTTGGGGTGGGGATCGACGGAGCAGTACTTC
abundance: once; j_gene: TRBJ1-5; v_gene: TRBV7-8; d_gene: .; CDR3aa: CASSLVSGRGNIRNQPQHF; CDR3nt: TGTGCCAGCAGCTTAGTTAGTGGAAGGGGGAATATTCGCAATCAGCCCCAGCATTTT
abundance: .; j_gene: TRBJ1-2; v_gene: TRBV3-1/TRBV3-2; d_gene: .; CDR3aa: CASSQDPGSNYGYTF; CDR3nt: TGTGCCAGCAGCCAAGATCCAGGTTCCAACTATGGCTACACCTTC
abundance: .; j_gene: TRBJ1-1; v_gene: TRBV7-9; d_gene: .; CDR3aa: CASSLEVTTEAFF; CDR3nt: TGTGCCAGCAGCTTAGAGGTAACGACTGAAGCTTTCTTT
abundance: few; j_gene: TRBJ1-1; v_gene: TRBV12-3/TRBV12-4; d_gene: .; CDR3aa: CASSSIAEAFF; CDR3nt: TGTGCCAGCAGTTCTATAGCTGAAGCTTTCTTT
abundance: .; j_gene: TRBJ1-6; v_gene: TRBV7-2; d_gene: .; CDR3aa: CASSWDGGNSPLHF; CDR3nt: TGTGCCAGCAGCTGGGACGGGGGAAATTCACCCCTCCACTTT
abundance: .; j_gene: TRBJ1-4; v_gene: TRBV6-2/TRBV6-3; d_gene: .; CDR3aa: CASSRGGATNEKLFF; CDR3nt: TGTGCCAGCAGCCGAGGGGGTGCAACTAATGAAAAACTGTTTTTT
abundance: .; j_gene: TRBJ2-7; v_gene: TRBV7-2; d_gene: .; CDR3aa: CASSPVGGSYEQYF; CDR3nt: TGTGCCAGCAGCCCCGTGGGCGGCTCCTACGAGCAGTACTTC
abundance: .; j_gene: TRBJ1-1; v_gene: TRBV6-5; d_gene: .; CDR3aa: CASSYLNTEAFF; CDR3nt: TGTGCCAGCAGTTACTTGAACACTGAAGCTTTCTTT
abundance: .; j_gene: TRBJ2-1; v_gene: TRBV2; d_gene: TRBD1; CDR3aa: CASSRDRGYNEQFF; CDR3nt: TGTGCCAGCAGTCGGGACAGGGGGTACAATGAGCAGTTCTTC
abundance: .; j_gene: TRBJ2-3; v_gene: TRBV20-1; d_gene: TRBD2; CDR3aa: CSASRGLAEDTQYF; CDR3nt: TGCAGTGCTAGTCGGGGACTAGCGGAAGATACGCAGTATTTT
abundance: .; j_gene: TRBJ2-5; v_gene: TRBV11-2; d_gene: .; CDR3aa: CASSGGSNFPGQETQYF; CDR3nt: TGTGCCAGCAGCGGGGGCTCGAACTTTCCAGGGCAAGAGACCCAGTACTTC
abundance: .; j_gene: TRBJ2-1; v_gene: TRBV5-4; d_gene: TRBD1; CDR3aa: CASSLDRGPYNEQFF; CDR3nt: TGTGCCAGCAGCTTGGACAGGGGGCCCTACAATGAGCAGTTCTTC
abundance: .; j_gene: TRBJ2-2; v_gene: TRBV7-6; d_gene: .; CDR3aa: CASSFEGGTGELFF; CDR3nt: TGTGCCAGCAGCTTCGAGGGGGGAACCGGGGAGCTGTTTTTT
abundance: once; j_gene: TRBJ1-1; v_gene: TRBV12-3/TRBV12-4; d_gene: .; CDR3aa: CASTRGGATEAFF; CDR3nt: TGTGCCAGCACCAGAGGGGGGGCCACTGAAGCTTTCTTT
abundance: .; j_gene: TRBJ2-7; v_gene: TRBV5-6; d_gene: TRBD1; CDR3aa: CASISRSRGTLYEQYF; CDR3nt: TGTGCCAGCATCTCTCGGTCCAGGGGGACCCTCTACGAGCAGTACTTC
abundance: few; j_gene: TRBJ1-2; v_gene: TRBV4-3; d_gene: TRBD1; CDR3aa: CASSQDGQGSVYGYTF; CDR3nt: TGCGCCAGCAGCCAAGACGGACAGGGGTCGGTCTATGGCTACACCTTC
abundance: once; j_gene: TRBJ2-1; v_gene: TRBV19; d_gene: TRBD2; CDR3aa: CASSIGTSDIRVNEQFF; CDR3nt: TGTGCCAGTAGTATAGGGACTAGCGATATTAGGGTGAATGAGCAGTTCTTC
abundance: .; j_gene: TRBJ1-6; v_gene: TRBV13; d_gene: .; CDR3aa: CASSLVGAGYNSPLHF; CDR3nt: TGTGCCAGCAGCTTAGTAGGGGCCGGCTATAATTCACCCCTCCACTTT
abundance: .; j_gene: TRBJ1-2; v_gene: TRBV7-2; d_gene: TRBD1; CDR3aa: CASSQNSLQGVNF; CDR3nt: TGTGCCAGCAGTCAAAATTCGTTACAGGGGGTTAATTTC
abundance: .; j_gene: TRBJ2-1; v_gene: TRBV10-3; d_gene: TRBD2; CDR3aa: CAISLGTSGVDEQFF; CDR3nt: TGTGCCATCAGCCTCGGGACTAGCGGGGTTGATGAGCAGTTCTTC
abundance: .; j_gene: TRBJ1-4; v_gene: TRBV7-2; d_gene: .; CDR3aa: CASSPGALATNEKLFF; CDR3nt: TGTGCCAGCAGCCCCGGGGCTCTCGCAACTAATGAAAAACTGTTTTTT
abundance: .; j_gene: TRBJ2-6; v_gene: TRBV6-6; d_gene: .; CDR3aa: CASSYSLDSGANVLTF; CDR3nt: TGTGCCAGCAGTTACAGTTTGGACTCTGGGGCCAACGTCCTGACTTTC
abundance: .; j_gene: TRBJ2-5; v_gene: TRBV7-2; d_gene: .; CDR3aa: CASSMRVQETQYF; CDR3nt: TGTGCCAGCAGCATGCGGGTCCAAGAGACCCAGTACTTC
abundance: .; j_gene: TRBJ2-1; v_gene: TRBV6-5; d_gene: .; CDR3aa: CASRDSLNEQFF; CDR3nt: TGTGCCAGCAGGGACTCTTTAAATGAGCAGTTCTTC
abundance: .; j_gene: TRBJ2-1; v_gene: TRBV18; d_gene: TRBD2; CDR3aa: CASSPPLLTTSGVGNEQFF; CDR3nt: TGTGCCAGCTCACCACCCCTACTTACTACTAGCGGGGTGGGTAATGAGCAGTTCTTC
abundance: .; j_gene: TRBJ1-4; v_gene: TRBV4-1; d_gene: .; CDR3aa: CASSQGPLGPSEKLFF; CDR3nt: TGCGCCAGCAGCCAGGGTCCGTTGGGTCCTAGTGAAAAACTGTTTTTT
abundance: .; j_gene: TRBJ1-4; v_gene: TRBV12-3/TRBV12-4; d_gene: .; CDR3aa: CASSLQGIGKLFF; CDR3nt: TGTGCCAGCAGTCTGCAGGGAATAGGAAAACTGTTTTTT